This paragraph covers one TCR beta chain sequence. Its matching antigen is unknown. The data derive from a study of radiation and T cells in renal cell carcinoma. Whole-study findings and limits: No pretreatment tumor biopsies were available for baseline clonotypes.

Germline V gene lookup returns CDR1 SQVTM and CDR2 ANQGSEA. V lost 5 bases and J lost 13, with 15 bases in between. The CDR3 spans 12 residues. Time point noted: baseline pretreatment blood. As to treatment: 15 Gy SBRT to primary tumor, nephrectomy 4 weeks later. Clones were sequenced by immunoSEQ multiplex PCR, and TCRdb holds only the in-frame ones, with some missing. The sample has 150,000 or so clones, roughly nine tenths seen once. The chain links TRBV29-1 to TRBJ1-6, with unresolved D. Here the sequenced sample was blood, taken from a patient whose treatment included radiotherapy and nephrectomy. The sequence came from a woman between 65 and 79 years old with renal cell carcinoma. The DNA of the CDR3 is TGCAGCGTTAAGGAGCCCGAAGGTCCCCTCCACTTT. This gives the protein CSVKEPEGPLHF.